Following are 27 T cell receptor beta chains from one sample sequenced in a study of technical replicates of blood from a few donors. Sequencing used immunoSEQ multiplex PCR; TCRdb keeps in-frame clones, though not all of them. The profile covers tens of thousands of clones, with 93% appearing a single time and 0.2% to 0.25% taken by the ten largest. Sequencing used T cells isolated from PBMCs. Receptors originate from a human donor in good health.

This chain links TRBV10-1 with TRBJ2-1, with 8 bases matching TRBD1. Trimming removed 1 base from V and 4 bases from J; junction bases left unmatched: 3. The CDR3 runs 15 residues. CDR1 and CDR2 (germline): WNHNN, SYGVQD (reference sequence). This CDR3 is CASSEFQGAYNEQFF. The DNA for the CDR3 is TGCGCCAGCAGTGAGTTCCAGGGGGCGTACAATGAGCAGTTCTTC.

The gene calls are TRBV29-1 and TRBJ2-1, with a possible D match to TRBD2 (6 bases). CDR3 length equals 14 residues. Germline values: CDR1 SQVTM, CDR2 ANQGSEA. Trimming took 1 base from V and 5 from J, leaving 12 bases between them. The CDR3 nucleotides read TGCAGCGTTGAAGGCAGGGAGGAAAACAATGAGCAGTTCTTC. It is translated as CSVEGREENNEQFF.

The chain combines TRBV9 with TRBJ2-7; TRBD1 aligns across 7 bases. The ends lost 4 bases at V and 3 bases at J; junction bases unmatched: 7. CDR1 and CDR2 from the germline V gene are SGDLS and YYNGEE. The CDR3 is 14 amino acids. CDR3 loop: CASSPGQILYEQYF. The CDR3, as DNA: TGTGCCAGCAGCCCGGGACAGATCCTCTACGAGCAGTACTTC.

This clone was seen just once. The chain links TRBV29-1 to TRBJ1-1; 7 bases agree with TRBD1. V lost 7 bases and J lost 0; bases outside the gene matches: 5. From germline, CDR1 is SQVTM and CDR2 ANQGSEA. The CDR3 covers 13 residues. The CDR3 nucleotides are TGCAGCGGCGGGACAGCGCTGAACACTGAAGCTTTCTTT. The encoded protein is CSGGTALNTEAFF.

The V call is TRBV7-9, the J call TRBJ2-7; 10 bases line up with TRBD2. Trimming cost V 5 bases and J 4 bases; bases outside gene matches: 14. Germline lookup yields CDR1 SEHNR and CDR2 FQNEAQ (reference sequence). This CDR3 has 17 residues. The CDR3 spells CASSPAKPGLALYEQYF. CDR3 in DNA: TGTGCCAGCAGCCCAGCCAAACCGGGACTAGCGTTGTACGAGCAGTACTTC.

The CDR3 DNA sequence: TGTGCCAGCAGTGGGGGACAGGGGGCTTGGGAGACCCAGTACTTC. Protein: CASSGGQGAWETQYF. This sequence joins TRBV2 and TRBJ2-5, with 12 bases matching TRBD1. The CDR3 loop spans 15 amino acids. The V gene's germline CDR1 is SNHLY and CDR2 FYNNEI. J was trimmed by 5 bases and V by 4 bases; bases with no gene match: 5.

V gene TRBV11-1 combines with J gene TRBJ2-7, with TRBD1 identical over 8 bases. The ends lost 0 bases at V and 7 bases at J; junction bases unmatched: 5. The CDR3 loop spans 14 amino acids. Germline V gene sequence: CDR1 SGHAT, CDR2 FQDESV (reference sequence). The CDR3 reads CASSLALGDREQYF. As DNA, the CDR3 is TGTGCCAGCAGCTTAGCGCTGGGGGACAGGGAGCAGTACTTC.

Only a few counts were recorded for this clone. V gene TRBV19 combines with J gene TRBJ1-1, with D possibly matching TRBD1 (6 bases). CDR3 length equals 13 residues. V lost 6 bases, J lost 12 bases, and 20 bases lay in between. In germline, CDR1 is LNHDA, CDR2 SQIVND (reference sequence). The CDR3 nucleotides read TGTGCCAGTAGATCGGACCTCAGGACAGTGACTTTCTTT. Protein: CASRSDLRTVTFF.

The V call is TRBV5-1, the J call TRBJ1-2; TRBD1 aligns across 10 bases. Germline V gene sequence: CDR1 SGHRS, CDR2 YFSETQ. The CDR3 sequence is 16 residues long. Germline trimming cut 0 bases from V and 0 bases from J; bases unmatched to any gene: 2. CDR3 loop: CASSLGQGAANYGYTF. CDR3 nucleotides: TGCGCCAGCAGCTTGGGACAGGGGGCAGCTAACTATGGCTACACCTTC.

The chain carries TRBV12-1 and TRBJ2-2; TRBD2 is taken as the D call from the table, unchecked against the DNA. TRBV12-1 is marked as a pseudogene. CDR3 length: 14 amino acids. In DNA, the CDR3 is TGTGCCAGCAGCCATCGAATCGGTATTGGGGAGCTGTTTTTT. It yields the protein CASSHRIGIGELFF.

The chain's CDR3 is CASSAERGPYTDTQYF. The CDR3 DNA follows: TGCGCCAGCAGTGCCGAGCGGGGTCCTTACACAGATACGCAGTATTTT. The chain links TRBV10-1 to TRBJ2-3; 7 bases map to TRBD2. Germline CDR1 is WNHNN and CDR2 is SYGVQD (reference sequence). Trimming took 4 bases from V and 2 from J; bases not matched to a gene: 9. This CDR3 is 16 amino acids long.

The table lists this clone with a count of one. The chain is built from TRBV2 and TRBJ1-6; 9 positions agree with TRBD1. Germline values: CDR1 SNHLY, CDR2 FYNNEI. The CDR3 sequence is 15 residues long. Trimming cost V 8 bases and J 4 bases; bases outside gene matches: 6. For the CDR3, the DNA is TGTGCCAGCCTCTTGACAGGGGGTTATAATTCACCCCTCCACTTT. It is translated as CASLLTGGYNSPLHF.

This rearrangement joins TRBV5-1 to TRBJ2-3, with 12 bases that match TRBD2. Germline CDR1 reads SGHRS; CDR2 reads YFSETQ. V was clipped by 0 bases and J by 1 base; unmatched bases: 3. The CDR3 loop spans 17 amino acids. In nucleotides, the CDR3 is TGCGCCAGCAGCTTGGAAACTAGCGGGGGGCGCACAGATACGCAGTATTTT. It translates to CASSLETSGGRTDTQYF.

The chain joins TRBV6-5 to TRBJ1-4; 9 bases agree with TRBD1. Trimming at V came to 6 bases and at J to 5 bases, leaving 4 bases not matched to a gene. Germline CDR1 is MNHEY and CDR2 is SVGAGI. This CDR3 contains 14 residues. CDR3 sequence reads: CASRTGTGNEKLFF. CDR3 in DNA: TGTGCCAGCAGGACCGGGACAGGGAATGAAAAACTGTTTTTT.

This chain joins TRBV5-1 and TRBJ2-1; D not resolved. This CDR3 spans 15 amino acids. Germline V lookup: CDR1 SGHRS, CDR2 YFSETQ. Trimming pared 0 bases from V and 2 bases from J, leaving 9 bases between. Here the CDR3 reads CASSLDEQPYNEQFF. In DNA, the CDR3 is TGCGCCAGCAGCTTGGATGAACAACCCTACAATGAGCAGTTCTTC.

V usage is TRBV6-4 and J usage is TRBJ2-5, with TRBD1 matching over 12 bases. This CDR3 comprises 15 residues. J lost 4 bases, V lost 4 bases, and 4 bases had no gene match. Germline CDR1 is MRHNA and CDR2 is SNTAGT. CDR3 bases: TGTGCCAGCAGTGCCGGGACAGGGGGCGCAGAGACCCAGTACTTC. The encoded protein is CASSAGTGGAETQYF.

This clone was observed a handful of times. The J gene is TRBJ1-5, the V gene TRBV4-1; TRBD1 is a possible D gene (5 bases). CDR1 is MGHRA, CDR2 YSYEKL, per germline. This CDR3 is built from 18 residues. Trimming shortened V by 4 bases and J by 4 bases, and 23 bases separated the two germline ends. CDR3 sequence reads: CASSPRFPRFRGNQPQHF. The CDR3 DNA reads as TGCGCCAGCAGCCCACGGTTCCCACGTTTTAGGGGTAATCAGCCCCAGCATTTT.

The V and J genes are TRBV13 and TRBJ1-1; the D is unclear. This CDR3 is 14 amino acids long. V gave up 5 bases and J gave up 11 bases, with 21 bases separating them. CDR1 is PRHDT and CDR2 is FYEKMQ in the germline V gene (reference sequence). In DNA form, the CDR3 reads TGTGCCAGCAGCCGCTCCCCTCTTACTGTCGGGGCTTTCTTT. Protein: CASSRSPLTVGAFF.

The chain is built from TRBV5-6 and TRBJ1-5, with D possibly matching TRBD1 (6 bases). Between the trimmed V and J ends, which lost 2 bases and 3 bases, there was a span of 9 bases. The CDR3 covers 14 residues. Germline assignment: CDR1 SGHDT and CDR2 YYEEEE. The CDR3 loop is CASSFGGSNQPQHF. CDR3 coding DNA: TGTGCCAGCAGCTTTGGGGGCTCCAATCAGCCCCAGCATTTT. The full variable domain, with the rest looked up from reference TRBV5-6 and TRBJ1-5, is DAGVTQSPTHLIKTRGQQVTLRCSPKSGHDTVSWYQQALGQGPQFIFQYYEEEERQRGNFPDRFSGHQFPNYSSELNVNALLLGDSALYLCASSFGGSNQPQHFGDGTRLSIL.

The V gene is TRBV2, the J gene TRBJ2-5; maybe TRBD2 (5 bases). This CDR3 comprises 14 residues. The V end was cut by 6 bases, the J end by 5 bases, with 16 bases between. In germline, CDR1 is SNHLY, CDR2 FYNNEI. CDR3 region: CASRDTRDGETQYF. In DNA form, the CDR3 reads TGTGCCAGCAGAGACACTAGGGATGGGGAGACCCAGTACTTC.

This chain connects TRBV4-1 to TRBJ2-2; tentative D call: TRBD1 (5 bases). Between the trimmed V and J ends, which lost 6 bases and 1 base, there was a span of 12 bases. The CDR3 has 15 residues. Germline V lookup: CDR1 MGHRA, CDR2 YSYEKL. DNA for the CDR3: TGCGCCAGCAGGACTTATACAGGGAACACCGGGGAGCTGTTTTTT. It is translated as CASRTYTGNTGELFF.

This chain connects TRBV28 to TRBJ1-1; D perhaps matches TRBD1 (5 bases). V lost 4 bases, J lost 1 base, and 10 bases lay in between. The germline gives CDR1 MDHEN, CDR2 SYDVKM. The CDR3 contains 14 residues. The CDR3 DNA is TGTGCCAGCAGTTCTCCAGGGCAGAACACTGAAGCTTTCTTT. Translation gives CASSSPGQNTEAFF.

The CDR3 here is CSVTLAVDTGELFF. The DNA of the CDR3 is TGCAGCGTTACTCTAGCGGTAGACACCGGGGAGCTGTTTTTT. This chain uses TRBV29-1 with TRBJ2-2, with 7 positions matching TRBD2. Germline V lookup: CDR1 SQVTM, CDR2 ANQGSEA. The CDR3 spans 14 residues. Losses at the gene ends were 5 bases for V and 3 bases for J; bases not matched to a gene: 6.

The gene calls are TRBV10-1 and TRBJ2-1, with D perhaps TRBD1 (6 bases). CDR1 and CDR2 (germline): WNHNN, SYGVQD (reference sequence). V lost 4 bases and J lost 6, with 16 bases in between. The CDR3 is made up of 15 amino acids. The CDR3 nucleotides are TGCGCCAGCAGTGTAGAAGGGCAGGGGAGCAATGAGCAGTTCTTC. Its protein is CASSVEGQGSNEQFF.

This rearrangement joins TRBV19 to TRBJ1-6, with unresolved D. The CDR3 is 14 residues long. Per the germline V gene, CDR1 is LNHDA and CDR2 is SQIVND (reference sequence). V lost 9 bases and J lost 10, with 19 bases in between. CDR3 residues: CASRPTGNDSPLHF. DNA of the CDR3: TGTGCCAGCAGACCGACGGGGAACGACTCACCCCTCCACTTT.

This rearrangement joins TRBV7-8 to TRBJ2-7; 8 bases agree with TRBD1. V lost 0 bases to trimming and J lost 6 bases; unmatched junction nucleotides: 7. Germline values: CDR1 SGHVS, CDR2 FQNEAQ. The CDR3 runs to 15 residues. This chain's CDR3 is CASSLALTGTGEQYF. The CDR3 region has the DNA TGTGCCAGCAGCTTAGCGCTAACAGGGACAGGCGAGCAGTACTTC.

The chain couples TRBV7-9 to TRBJ1-1, with 8 bases that match TRBD1. This CDR3 is 14 amino acids long. Germline CDR1 SEHNR, CDR2 FQNEAQ (reference sequence). Germline trimming cut 2 bases from V and 8 bases from J; bases unmatched to any gene: 7. The CDR3 protein is CASSLWTGSEEAFF. CDR3 DNA sequence: TGTGCCAGCAGCTTATGGACAGGGTCGGAAGAAGCTTTCTTT.